The 20 T cell receptor beta chains given below trace back to one sample, sequenced in a study of glioma-infiltrating T cells after dendritic cell vaccination (dated by TCRdb to the mid-2010s). Sample time point, as interpreted from the label and publication: after dendritic cell vaccination, including at tumor progression/relapse. Libraries came from the immunoSEQ multiplex PCR assay. TCRdb took over this immuneACCESS table, retaining in-frame rearrangements with V and J assigned. Such tables are incomplete; in checked studies, under half of the missing clones stem from an unresolved V gene, and the remainder is unexplained. The table for this sample lists 98,000 or so clones; 80% of them were counted only once. The ten largest account for approximately 5.4% of the sample. The starting material was blood, obtained after dendritic cell vaccination. The receptor set was obtained from a human donor with glioblastoma.

The chain is built from TRBV7-9 and TRBJ2-5; D may be TRBD2 (5 bases). V was cut by 4 bases and J by 3 bases, with 15 bases left in between. This CDR3 has 15 residues. The V gene's germline CDR1 is SEHNR and CDR2 FQNEAQ (reference sequence). Here the CDR3 reads CASSSRLGREETQYF. As DNA, the CDR3 is TGTGCCAGCAGCTCCCGCTTAGGGCGGGAAGAGACCCAGTACTTC.

This sequence joins TRBV28 and TRBJ2-1; TRBD2 might be the D (6 bases). The CDR3 has 14 amino acids. V lost 3 bases and J lost 8, with 14 bases in between. Germline CDR1 is MDHEN and CDR2 is SYDVKM. CDR3: CASSLLIRGYEQFF. The CDR3 region has the DNA TGTGCCAGCAGTTTGCTTATTCGGGGGTATGAGCAGTTCTTC.

The chain employs TRBV5-6 and TRBJ1-6; TRBD1 matches 7 bases. There are 14 residues in the CDR3. Germline V gene lookup returns CDR1 SGHDT and CDR2 YYEEEE. With 1 base clipped from V and 8 bases from J, the junction kept 3 bases outside the gene matches. The CDR3 spells CASSLRDRDSPLHF. The CDR3 region has the DNA TGTGCCAGCAGCTTGCGGGACAGAGATTCACCCCTCCACTTT.

J is TRBJ2-7 and V is TRBV28, with a tentative D call TRBD2 (6 bases). V dropped 4 bases and J dropped 2 bases, with 12 bases sitting between them. Germline CDR1 reads MDHEN; CDR2 reads SYDVKM. This CDR3 is built from 14 residues. In nucleotides, the CDR3 is TGTGCCAGCAGTTGGGACGGGGGAGCCTACGAGCAGTACTTC. This sequence encodes CASSWDGGAYEQYF.

The V call is TRBV27, the J call TRBJ2-4; 11 positions match TRBD1. There are 18 residues in the CDR3. Trimming cost V 5 bases and J 9 bases; bases outside gene matches: 18. CDR1 is MNHEY and CDR2 is SMNVEV in the germline V gene (reference sequence). The DNA of the CDR3 is TGTGCCAGCAGTCCCGGGACAGGGGGGAGGACCATGAGTGGCATTCAGTACTTC. Its translation is CASSPGTGGRTMSGIQYF.

CDR3 amino acids: CASSWTSGDAEQYF. The CDR3 DNA sequence: TGTGCCAGCAGTTGGACTAGCGGGGATGCAGAGCAGTACTTC. The chain joins TRBV7-9 to TRBJ2-7, with 12 bases identical to TRBD2. V lost 6 bases and J lost 7; bases outside the gene matches: 7. Looked up from germline, CDR1 is SEHNR and CDR2 is FQNEAQ (reference sequence). This CDR3 region has 14 residues.

This clone was observed a few times. Other DNA sequences from this sample encode an identical CDR3 as well. The CDR3 sequence is CASSPNQGSGNTIYF. In nucleotides, the CDR3 is TGTGCCAGCTCACCCAACCAGGGGTCTGGAAACACCATATATTTT. V is TRBV18 and J is TRBJ1-3; possibly TRBD1 for D (6 bases). The CDR3 has 15 amino acids. Trimming cost V 3 bases and J 1 base, with 10 bases left between them. Germline V CDR1 and CDR2: KGHSH, LQKENI. The variable domain in full, with the rest retrieved from reference TRBV18 and TRBJ1-3, is NAGVMQNPRHLVRRRGQEARLRCSPMKGHSHVYWYRQLPEEGLKFMVYLQKENIIDESGMPKERFSAEFPKEGPSILRIQQVVRGDSAAYFCASSPNQGSGNTIYFGEGSWLTVV.

The CDR3 DNA reads as TGTGCCAGCAGTGAAGAAACCGGGAACTATGGCTACACCTTC. Residues: CASSEETGNYGYTF. V and J are TRBV2 and TRBJ1-2; D is unresolved. With 1 base removed from V and 2 bases from J, the gap between germline ends came to 8 bases. CDR1 and CDR2 (germline): SNHLY, FYNNEI. CDR3 length: 14 amino acids.

This chain joins TRBV29-1 and TRBJ1-4, with unresolved D. V gave up 6 bases and J gave up 7 bases, with 12 bases separating them. The germline gives CDR1 SQVTM, CDR2 ANQGSEA. CDR3 length: 12 amino acids. CDR3 in DNA: TGCAGCGTACGGTCCGGGAGTGAAAAACTGTTTTTT. As protein: CSVRSGSEKLFF.

The chain links TRBV27 to TRBJ2-3, with 9 bases fitting TRBD2. V was pared by 2 bases and J by 2 bases, with 2 bases of the junction left unmatched. This CDR3 has 15 amino acids. Germline V gives CDR1 MNHEY, CDR2 SMNVEV (reference sequence). CDR3 residues: CASSLRTSATDTQYF. Here the CDR3 DNA reads TGTGCCAGCAGTTTAAGGACTAGCGCCACAGATACGCAGTATTTT.

This chain joins TRBV7-9 and TRBJ1-1; D gene unclear. The germline V and J ends were trimmed by 5 bases and 5 bases, with 18 bases remaining between them. The CDR3 consists of 15 residues. Germline V gene data show CDR1 as SEHNR and CDR2 as FQNEAQ (reference sequence). The CDR3 DNA follows: TGTGCCAGCAGCCGCGCGGGAGTAGGGAGGACTGAAGCTTTCTTT. Protein: CASSRAGVGRTEAFF. The variable domain in full, with the rest retrieved from reference TRBV7-9 and TRBJ1-1, is DTGVSQNPRHKITKRGQNVTFRCDPISEHNRLYWYRQTLGQGPEFLTYFQNEAQLEKSRLLSDRFSAERPKGSFSTLEIQRTEQGDSAMYLCASSRAGVGRTEAFFGQGTRLTVV.

The rearrangement uses TRBV6-5 and TRBJ2-7, with D perhaps TRBD2 (6 bases). V was pared by 4 bases and J by 3 bases, with 7 bases between. The CDR3 is 12 amino acids. Germline V lookup: CDR1 MNHEY, CDR2 SVGAGI. CDR3 region: CASSSTSYEQYF. CDR3 coding DNA: TGTGCCAGCAGTTCGACTAGCTACGAGCAGTACTTC.

In this sample, this clone turned up once. V is TRBV4-1 and J is TRBJ1-1; the match to TRBD1 covers 9 bases. The V gene's germline CDR1 is MGHRA and CDR2 YSYEKL. The ends lost 4 bases at V and 4 bases at J; junction bases unmatched: 16. The CDR3 contains 18 residues. The chain's CDR3 is CASSLSRDRVLVVTEAFF. The CDR3 bases are TGCGCCAGCAGCCTATCCCGGGACAGGGTTCTTGTAGTCACTGAAGCTTTCTTT.

The chain combines TRBV15 with TRBJ1-6, with 10 positions matching TRBD1. CDR1 and CDR2 from the germline V gene are LNHNV and YYDKDF (reference sequence). The CDR3 sequence is 14 residues long. The J segment lost 18 bases and the V segment lost 1 base, leaving 9 bases of the junction unmatched. CDR3 in amino acids: CATSRGTGTGVSHF. In nucleotides, the CDR3 is TGTGCCACCAGCAGAGGCACCGGGACAGGGGTTTCCCACTTT.

The rearrangement joins TRBV30 to TRBJ1-2, with TRBD1 identical over 8 bases. The CDR3 runs to 15 residues. From germline, CDR1 is GTSNPN and CDR2 SVGIG (reference sequence). V gave up 5 bases and J gave up 8 bases; unmatched junction bases: 16. In nucleotides, the CDR3 is TGTGCCTGGGGGGGGGCAGGGGGCGCTGTTGTAGGCTACACCTTC. Its protein is CAWGGAGGAVVGYTF.

The genes are TRBV10-1 and TRBJ1-6, with D possibly matching TRBD1 (6 bases). The germline gives CDR1 WNHNN, CDR2 SYGVQD (reference sequence). Between the trimmed V and J ends, which lost 6 bases and 7 bases, there was a span of 10 bases. The CDR3 covers 13 residues. For the CDR3, the DNA is TGCGCCAGCAGCCGACAGGAAAATTCACCCCTCCACTTT. It codes for CASSRQENSPLHF.

The CDR3 bases are TGCAGCGTTGTAGTCAGGGCCGGGGGCACTGAAGCTTTCTTT. Its protein is CSVVVRAGGTEAFF. The rearrangement uses TRBV29-1 and TRBJ1-1; D might be TRBD1 (5 bases). Trimming pared 4 bases from V and 4 bases from J, leaving 16 bases between. This CDR3 is built from 14 residues. The germline V gene has CDR1 SQVTM and CDR2 ANQGSEA.

This clone was seen a few times. The chain combines TRBV9 with TRBJ1-6; possible D gene TRBD1, 5 bases. The germline gives CDR1 SGDLS, CDR2 YYNGEE. Between the trimmed V and J ends, which lost 1 base and 10 bases, there was a span of 12 bases. The CDR3 covers 14 residues. This CDR3 is CASSVRGVESPLHF. In DNA, the CDR3 is TGTGCCAGCAGCGTAAGGGGCGTTGAATCACCCCTCCACTTT.

The J gene is TRBJ1-5, the V gene TRBV6-4, with D uncertain. The germline V gene has CDR1 MRHNA and CDR2 SNTAGT. The CDR3 covers 13 residues. Trimming removed 4 bases from V and 4 bases from J, with 8 bases in between. The CDR3 region is CASSGEQNQPQHF. CDR3 coding DNA: TGTGCCAGCAGTGGCGAGCAAAATCAGCCCCAGCATTTT.

The chain couples TRBV5-1 to TRBJ2-5, with D possibly TRBD2 on 5 matching bases. CDR1 and CDR2 from the germline V gene are SGHRS and YFSETQ. V lost 0 bases to trimming and J lost 2 bases, with 11 bases between them. CDR3 length equals 15 residues. CDR3 in amino acids: CASSLGYRGQETQYF. The DNA of the CDR3 is TGCGCCAGCAGCTTGGGATACCGGGGTCAAGAGACCCAGTACTTC.